This T cell receptor beta chain was recorded in a study of T cells after yellow fever vaccination. Study-level information: It was SMART-Seq v4 Ultra Low Input that prepared the fractions with low cell numbers.

TCRdb independently ran MiXCR on the 5' RACE reads; one entry per CDR3 protein. The data hold about 320,000 distinct CDR3 sequences, with approximately 4.5% observed a single time. This clonotype was counted ten times or more. This CDR3 region has 16 residues. Trimming took 3 bases from V and 0 from J, leaving 14 bases between them. CDR1 and CDR2 (germline): SGHTA, FQGNSA. Sequences were derived from PBMCs, sampled 15 days after the yellow fever booster vaccination. The rearrangement uses TRBV7-2 and TRBJ1-1; D is unresolved. This clonotype originated in a man younger than 30 who received the YFV17D yellow fever vaccine. In DNA, the CDR3 is TGTGCCAGCAGCTTCTTTTCGTCCATCATGAACACTGAAGCTTTCTTT. This sequence encodes CASSFFSSIMNTEAFF. Complete variable domain (other parts from reference TRBV7-2 and TRBJ1-1): GAGVSQSPSNKVTEKGKDVELRCDPISGHTALYWYRQSLGQGLEFLIYFQGNSAPDKSGLPSDRFSAERTGGSVSTLTIQRTQQEDSAVYLCASSFFSSIMNTEAFFGQGTRLTVV.